The entry below gives a single TCR beta chain sequence along with its context. This clone was counted only a few times. It lacks a known antigen. No qualities accompany the bases; no much larger clone lies one base away. These data belong to a study of CD8+ T cells in alopecia areata (dated by TCRdb to between 2018 and 2020). Context from the whole study: Treated patients were enrolled in an open-label pilot trial of oral tofacitinib at 5 to 10 mg twice daily for moderate-to-severe alopecia areata. Tofacitinib-treated patients had biopsies at baseline and at 4 and 24 weeks of treatment, with a later scalp biopsy in several patients. RNA was extracted with the PAXgene miRNA kit for fixed scalp, the miRNeasy kit for PBMCs, and the RNeasy kit for mouse skin. Scalp tissue and sorted CD4+ and CD8+ peripheral blood T cells from patchy and totalis/universalis alopecia areata patients and from healthy controls were covered by human TCRbeta sequencing. In treated patients, disease severity was measured using the SALT score, which gives the percentage of scalp surface area affected. To study T cell clonal expansion in alopecia areata, the researchers applied high-throughput TCRbeta sequencing to both the C3H/HeJ mouse model and human patients. Patients stayed on tofacitinib for 6 to 18 months and then had 6 months of follow-up off drug so that delayed response and recurrence could be assessed. Scalp clonality was compared among normal scalp (n=4), patchy alopecia areata scalp (n=8), and alopecia totalis/universalis scalp (n=8). TCRbeta CDR3 regions were amplified by immunoSEQ multiplex PCR with 35 Vbeta forward and 13 Jbeta reverse primers.

The germline V gene encodes CDR1 GTSNPN and CDR2 SVGIG (reference sequence). The CDR3 contains 16 residues, cysteine and phenylalanine counted. Only the CDR3 DNA is retained, 48 bases long and in frame from the first base. V and J lose 0 bases and 3 bases, and a span of 15 bases separates them. Overall study outcomes, separate from this receptor: TCR sequences shared between patients were less clear than in mice, possibly partly because of HLA diversity in the patient population. During tofacitinib treatment, many expanded lesional clones remained in scalp and blood, and this persistence may partly explain relapse after treatment is stopped. With tofacitinib, both scalp clonality and the number of expanded CD8+ clones among the top 100 scalp clones went down significantly. Lesional scalp, especially in alopecia totalis/universalis, showed higher clonality and more expanded CD8+ clones than normal scalp, suggesting antigenic drive. Resident alphabeta T cells in normal human skin are also sequenced, complicating scalp TCR repertoire analysis, unlike mouse skin dominated by gammadelta T cells. The treated cohort was small, with a single nonresponder, so links between baseline CD8+ expansion and response need larger studies.

Receptors were amplified or captured by the immunoSEQ multiplex PCR assay. RNA was extracted from all samples and reverse transcribed into cDNA as template for TCR sequencing. First-strand cDNA was synthesized using SuperScript III with a 2:1 mix of oligo-dT and random hexamers. Amplification bias was assessed with a synthetic immune receptor repertoire, and residual bias was removed computationally. The published analysis was carried out like this. Raw reads were preprocessed for error removal, and CDR3 was defined according to IMGT conventions as running from the conserved cysteine to phenylalanine. To get clonality, Shannon entropy was normalized by log2 of the number of productive unique TCRs and the result was subtracted from 1. Whether scalp clones were CD4 or CD8 was inferred by matching scalp TCRbeta sequences against CD4 and CD8 repertoires sorted from blood. Here the immuneACCESS table is served through TCRdb, limited to in-frame sequences with V and J called. Missing clones are a known gap in these copies; in checked studies unresolved V genes cover under half, and the rest lacks a known reason. V and J calls and clone size are those listed in that table; D and trimming were worked out from the DNA. A total of roughly 190,000 clones appear in this sample, about three fifths of them only once. The ten largest make up approximately 3.4% of the sample.

Taken with the paper, the label for time point translates to: more than 3 weeks on oral tofacitinib. In the paper's terms, the treatment or condition label means: oral pan-JAK inhibitor, 5-10 mg twice daily. Lesional scalp punch biopsies and peripheral blood were collected from alopecia areata patients. After PBMCs were isolated by density centrifugation and stained for CD3, CD4 and CD8, a FACSAria was used to sort CD4+ and CD8+ T cells. The TCR comes from a human donor with alopecia areata. Recombination joined TRBV30 with TRBJ1-3; no D segment can be confidently identified. The sequencing here drew on CD4+ T cells sorted from blood, taken at week 4, from a patient treated with tofacitinib. The nucleotide sequence is given as TGTGCCTGGAGTGTATTTGAGGGCAAGGGTGGAAACACCATATATTTT. The translation is CAWSVFEGKGGNTIYF.